The sequence of this TCR beta chain was determined in a study of T-cell memory formation after mild COVID-19. Study-wide results and caveats: A second wave of clones peaked on day 37, and their SARS-CoV-2 specificity went unconfirmed.

Turning to this clonotype: As yet, its antigen is unknown.

The authors produced TCR alpha and TCR beta cDNA libraries with sample barcodes and UMIs by 5'RACE using constant-segment primers. TCRdb reprocessed the 5' RACE reads via MiXCR and lists one record per CDR3 protein. The profile covers 550,000 to 600,000 distinct CDR3 sequences, with 15% to 20% appearing a single time and about 7.4% taken by the ten largest. The CDR3 length is 13 residues. V was clipped by 3 bases and J by 4 bases, with 9 bases between them. The sequenced material came from PBMCs or a T cell subset sorted from them (not recorded which). The TCR comes from an adult woman who had mild COVID-19 (a few samples of this study predate the infection). Cell type and time point are not known. The chain uses TRBV12-3 or TRBV12-4 and TRBJ1-2; D unresolved. In nucleotides, the CDR3 is TGTGCCAGCAGTTTTAGGGTCGGCTATGGCTACACCTTC. Protein sequence: CASSFRVGYGYTF.